One and the same sample provided the 15 T cell receptor beta chains below, sequenced in a study of cytomegalovirus exposure and HLA in healthy donors. 13 Jbeta primers and 60 Vbeta primers were used for the PCR. Clones were sequenced by immunoSEQ multiplex PCR, and TCRdb holds only the in-frame ones, with some missing. The sample shows about 120,000 clones, around 79% of them seen only once. The sample taken for sequencing was PBMCs. Receptors originate from a woman in her thirties or forties in good health and CMV-seronegative.

CDR3 nucleotide sequence: TGTGCCAGCACCCCGACAGTCAAAACCCCTAATCAGCCCCAGCATTTT. This sequence encodes CASTPTVKTPNQPQHF. This chain connects TRBV6-4 to TRBJ1-5, with D possibly being TRBD1 (5 bases). The germline V gene encodes CDR1 MRHNA and CDR2 SNTAGT. Trimming shortened V by 7 bases and J by 4 bases, and 20 bases separated the two germline ends. There are 16 residues in the CDR3.

The chain carries TRBV2 and TRBJ2-2; TRBD2 might be the D (5 bases). The V end lost 6 bases, the J end lost 0 bases, and 14 bases lay between the germline ends. CDR1 SNHLY and CDR2 FYNNEI come from the germline V gene. This CDR3 comprises 16 residues. CDR3 DNA sequence: TGTGCCAGCAGATTGGCGGGTACTCCGAACACCGGGGAGCTGTTTTTT. This encodes CASRLAGTPNTGELFF.

This clone was found a few times. This chain links TRBV4-1 with TRBJ1-5; weak D call: TRBD1 (6 bases). The CDR3 consists of 17 residues. Germline CDR1 reads MGHRA; CDR2 reads YSYEKL. Between the trimmed V and J ends, which lost 2 bases and 6 bases, there was a span of 20 bases. The CDR3 loop is CASSQSISGPGVQPQHF. The CDR3 DNA reads TGCGCCAGCAGCCAATCCATCAGTGGACCAGGGGTTCAGCCCCAGCATTTT.

Comments on this clone: At one end the junction does not follow the germline gene, possibly because of a read error. The chain couples TRBV4-2 to TRBJ1-4; perhaps TRBD1 as D (5 bases). This CDR3 contains 15 residues. CDR1 is LGHNA and CDR2 is YNFKEQ in the germline V gene. The DNA of the CDR3 is TGTGCCAGCAGCCCGGAGACAGCCCAAAATGAAAAACTGCTTTTT. As protein: CASSPETAQNEKLLF.

The rearrangement links TRBV7-2 to TRBJ2-5; D gene ambiguous. The CDR3 is 15 residues long. Trimming took off 5 bases at V and 0 bases at J, with 13 bases between the two ends. Germline assignment: CDR1 SGHTA and CDR2 FQGNSA. CDR3 sequence reads: CASSAGRIYQETQYF. The DNA for the CDR3 is TGTGCCAGCAGCGCTGGGCGAATCTACCAAGAGACCCAGTACTTC.

This chain joins TRBV5-4 and TRBJ2-7; D may be TRBD1 (5 bases). The germline V gene has CDR1 SGHNT and CDR2 YYREEE (reference sequence). Trimming removed 4 bases from V and 3 bases from J, with 17 bases in between. The CDR3 spans 15 residues. The CDR3 loop is CASSPSQGVNYEQYF. CDR3 coding DNA: TGTGCCAGCAGCCCGAGTCAGGGCGTGAACTACGAGCAGTACTTC.

This chain joins TRBV19 and TRBJ2-3, with 9 bases fitting TRBD2. With V trimmed by 8 bases and J by 0 bases, 15 bases remained unmatched. This CDR3 is 18 amino acids long. CDR1 and CDR2 from the germline V gene are LNHDA and SQIVND (reference sequence). Here the CDR3 reads CASGFGVAGDGSTDTQYF. The CDR3 region has the DNA TGTGCCAGTGGCTTTGGTGTAGCGGGAGACGGGAGCACAGATACGCAGTATTTT.

The chain couples TRBV18 to TRBJ2-3, with no clear D. The CDR3 is 11 amino acids. Deletions cut 3 bases from V and 7 bases from J, with 5 bases between. Germline V gives CDR1 KGHSH, CDR2 LQKENI. CDR3 in amino acids: CASSPRNTQYF. For the CDR3, the DNA is TGTGCCAGCTCACCCCGTAATACGCAGTATTTT.

This clone came up a few times. The CDR3 protein is CSVEETTYRGFEQFF. CDR3 sequence (DNA): TGCAGCGTTGAAGAGACTACTTACAGGGGGTTCGAGCAGTTCTTC. The V and J genes are TRBV29-1 and TRBJ2-1; 8 nucleotides line up with TRBD1. This CDR3 is 15 amino acids long. V lost 0 bases, J lost 10 bases, and 11 bases stayed unmatched. Germline assignment: CDR1 SQVTM and CDR2 ANQGSEA.

The V and J genes are TRBV5-4 and TRBJ2-5, with 11 bases that match TRBD1. J lost 5 bases, V lost 5 bases, and 8 bases had no gene match. The CDR3 sequence is 15 residues long. Germline V gene data show CDR1 as SGHNT and CDR2 as YYREEE (reference sequence). The CDR3 loop reads CASRQWTGGVETQYF. The CDR3 coding sequence is TGTGCCAGCAGGCAATGGACAGGGGGCGTCGAGACCCAGTACTTC.

The chain uses TRBV19 and TRBJ2-1; possible D gene TRBD2, 6 bases. Germline lookup yields CDR1 LNHDA and CDR2 SQIVND (reference sequence). The CDR3 is 14 amino acids. Trimming shortened V by 6 bases and J by 6 bases, and 15 bases separated the two germline ends. CDR3 protein: CASRVGGSLNEQFF. The CDR3 nucleotides read TGTGCCAGTAGAGTGGGAGGATCCCTCAATGAGCAGTTCTTC. Variable domain in full (rest from reference TRBV19 and TRBJ2-1): DGGITQSPKYLFRKEGQNVTLSCEQNLNHDAMYWYRQDPGQGLRLIYYSQIVNDFQKGDIAEGYSVSREKKESFPLTVTSAQKNPTAFYLCASRVGGSLNEQFFGPGTRLTVL.

V usage is TRBV7-2 and J usage is TRBJ1-2, with TRBD1 matching over 12 bases. V was pared by 3 bases and J by 8 bases, with 13 bases of the junction left unmatched. The CDR3 loop spans 17 amino acids. Germline CDR1 SGHTA, CDR2 FQGNSA. CDR3 nucleotide sequence: TGTGCCAGCAGCTTCTCTTGGTCGGGACAGGGGGCAGGAGGCTACACCTTC. Translating gives CASSFSWSGQGAGGYTF.

The chain couples TRBV10-3 to TRBJ2-1; 12 bases line up with TRBD2. J lost 7 bases, V lost 5 bases, and 6 bases had no gene match. The CDR3 length is 15 residues. The germline V gene has CDR1 ENHRY and CDR2 SYGVKD. CDR3 in amino acids: CAISRGLAGGNEQFF. Here the CDR3 DNA reads TGTGCCATCAGTAGAGGGCTAGCGGGAGGGAATGAGCAGTTCTTC.

The chain links TRBV18 to TRBJ2-1; 7 bases map to TRBD2. The junction had 7 bases not matched to a gene; V was cut back by 2 bases and J by 0 bases. CDR3 size: 17 residues. The germline gives CDR1 KGHSH, CDR2 LQKENI. This chain's CDR3 is CASSPRLAANSYNEQFF. In nucleotides, the CDR3 is TGTGCCAGCTCACCAAGACTAGCTGCGAACTCCTACAATGAGCAGTTCTTC.

This rearrangement joins TRBV27 to TRBJ2-7, with a possible D match to TRBD1 (6 bases). V was cut by 6 bases and J by 6 bases, with 9 bases left in between. This CDR3 has 11 amino acids. Looked up from germline, CDR1 is MNHEY and CDR2 is SMNVEV (reference sequence). The CDR3 DNA follows: TGTGCCAGCAGAACAGGGCGCGAGCAGTACTTC. This gives the protein CASRTGREQYF.